A selection of T cell receptor beta chains follows, all from one sample in a study of beta chain features in type 1 diabetes. Libraries were prepared by immunoSEQ multiplex PCR; TCRdb keeps only in-frame clonotypes and omits some of them. The table records approximately 300,000 clones, 9.5% to 12% of them present only once. Input material: naive CD4+ T cells from blood. The receptor source for this set is a woman aged 25 to 39 in good health. The CDR3 runs from the conserved cysteine through the conserved F or W. Fields, in order: J gene, D gene, clone size, V gene, CDR3 DNA, CDR3 protein. The D gene is left open where the match is weak. Some rows have no size entry. The others give once, few or many, or a class for an expanded clone.

>TRBJ2-1|TRBD2|few|TRBV9
TGTGCCAGCAGCGGAACTAGCGGGGCTAATGAGCAGTTCTTC
CASSGTSGANEQFF
>TRBJ2-2|-|-|TRBV11-3
TGTGCCAGCAGCCCGACCTCGACAGGTGTGGCCGGGGAGCTGTTTTTT
CASSPTSTGVAGELFF
>TRBJ1-5|-|few|TRBV30
TGTGCCTGGGACACAGGACGAGCGCCCCAGCATTTT
CAWDTGRAPQHF
>TRBJ2-1|-|few|TRBV19
TGTGCCAGTAGTTCCAGTACCCAGCAGTTCTTC
CASSSSTQQFF
>TRBJ2-1|TRBD2|few|TRBV29-1
TGCAGCACTCCTTCGACTAGCGGTCTTTACAATGAGCAGTTCTTC
CSTPSTSGLYNEQFF
>TRBJ2-1|-|-|TRBV19
TGTGCCAGTAATAACAACTACAATGAGCAGTTCTTC
CASNNNYNEQFF
>TRBJ2-6|-|-|TRBV9
TGTGCCAGCAGCGTAGCCACTCCTGGGGCCAACGTCCTGACTTTC
CASSVATPGANVLTF
>TRBJ2-1|TRBD2|-|TRBV18
TGTGCCAGCTCACCCGGACTAGCGGCCTCCTACAATGAGCAGTTCTTC
CASSPGLAASYNEQFF
>TRBJ2-7|TRBD2|few|TRBV28
TGTGCCAGCAGTATCGATCTAGCGGGAGGGCCCGACGAGCAGTACTTC
CASSIDLAGGPDEQYF
>TRBJ2-5|-|-|TRBV5-4
TGTGCCAGCAGCTTTCAGGGGCAAGAGACCCAGTACTTC
CASSFQGQETQYF
>TRBJ2-3|TRBD2|few|TRBV7-3
TGTGCCAGCAGCCCTGGTCCTGCGGGAGGGGCCCCGGGCACAGATACGCAGTATTTT
CASSPGPAGGAPGTDTQYF